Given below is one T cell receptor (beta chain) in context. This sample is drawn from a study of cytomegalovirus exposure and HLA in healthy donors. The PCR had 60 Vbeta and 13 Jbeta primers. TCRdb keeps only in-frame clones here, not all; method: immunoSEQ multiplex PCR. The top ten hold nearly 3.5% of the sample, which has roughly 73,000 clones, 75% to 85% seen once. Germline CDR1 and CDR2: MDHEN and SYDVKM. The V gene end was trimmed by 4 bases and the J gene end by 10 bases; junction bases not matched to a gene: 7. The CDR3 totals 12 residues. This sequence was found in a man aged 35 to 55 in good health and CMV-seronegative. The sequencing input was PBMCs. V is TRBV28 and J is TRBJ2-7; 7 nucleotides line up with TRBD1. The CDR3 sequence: CASSSQGPLQYF. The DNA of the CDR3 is TGTGCCAGCAGTTCACAGGGGCCCCTTCAGTACTTC.